This T cell receptor (beta chain) appears in the sequencing data of a study of cytomegalovirus exposure and HLA in healthy donors. The wider study: Clustering assigned 70% to 85% of the roughly 380 genotyped donors to the Caucasian-associated ancestry cluster.

In the PCR, 60 Vbeta and 13 Jbeta primers were used. Using immunoSEQ multiplex PCR, the repertoire was profiled, and TCRdb retains in-frame clones only, with some absent. The repertoire has approximately 210,000 clones, roughly 80% of them found once; the top ten carry 2.1%. J lost 3 bases, V lost 0 bases, and 12 bases had no gene match. The CDR3 has 18 amino acids. The V gene's germline CDR1 is MNHGY and CDR2 SAAAGT. Sequencing used PBMCs. The chain has TRBV6-8 and TRBJ2-7, with 9 bases fitting TRBD2. The source is a woman aged 30 to 39 in good health and CMV-seropositive. The CDR3 sequence: CASSYSKVSGGILYEQYF. The CDR3 coding sequence is TGTGCCAGCAGTTACTCGAAGGTTAGCGGGGGCATCCTCTACGAGCAGTACTTC.